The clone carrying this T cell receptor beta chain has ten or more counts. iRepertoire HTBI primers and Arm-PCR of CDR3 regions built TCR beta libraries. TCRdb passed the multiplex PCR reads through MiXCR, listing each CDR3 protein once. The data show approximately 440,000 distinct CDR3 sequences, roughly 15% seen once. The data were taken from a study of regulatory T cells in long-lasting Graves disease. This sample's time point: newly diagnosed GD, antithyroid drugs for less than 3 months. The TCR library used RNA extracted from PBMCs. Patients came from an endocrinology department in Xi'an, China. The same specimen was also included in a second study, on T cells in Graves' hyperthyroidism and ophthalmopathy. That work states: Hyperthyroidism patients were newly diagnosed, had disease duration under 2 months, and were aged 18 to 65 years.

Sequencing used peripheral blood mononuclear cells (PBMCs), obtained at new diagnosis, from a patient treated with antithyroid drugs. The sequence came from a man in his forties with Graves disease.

This CDR3 reads CASSLGLGRESLSKNIQYF. The DNA of the CDR3 is TGTGCCAGCAGTTTAGGATTGGGGAGGGAGAGCCTATCCAAAAACATTCAGTACTTC. The rearrangement links TRBV28 to TRBJ2-4, with 7 positions matching TRBD2. The V segment lost 2 bases and the J segment 2 bases; nucleotides outside the gene matches: 15. The germline V gene has CDR1 MDHEN and CDR2 SYDVKM. There are 19 residues in the CDR3.